This TCR beta chain was profiled in a study of cytomegalovirus exposure and HLA in healthy donors (dated by TCRdb to about 2017). As for the study more broadly: An earlier analysis of under 600 of the donors reported approximately 290 Gb of sequence data and about 100 million unique TCR beta sequences from some 180 million T cells. The number of typed donors differed by locus: roughly 629-630 for A, B, C, DRB1 and DQB1; 500 to 550 for DQA1; some 610 for DPA1; and 450 to 480 for DPB1. Using immunosequencing, the study profiled T cell repertoires from fewer than 700 subjects and related those repertoires to cytomegalovirus serostatus. In addition to the first cohort of 500 to 850 subjects, a separate validation cohort of 120 different subjects was used. The study combined high-throughput TCR immunosequencing, statistical association of individual TCRs with disease status, and machine learning to predict cytomegalovirus infection status. HLA typing covered class I and class II loci at four-digit resolution. Of the 398 genotyped donors, about 80% fell in the genetic ancestry cluster associated with self-reported Caucasian donors. The study was designed to test whether signatures of past pathogen exposure could be identified by cataloging public T cell receptors. Approximately 300 gigabases of sequencing data and around 88 million unique TCR sequences made up an early release that covered fewer than 650 HLA-typed donors. Roughly five DR-DQ haplotypes were handled as single units for association and clustering, since linkage in the cohort was strong. Among about 410 genotyped donors of the cohort, an average of approximately 220,000 unique TCR beta nucleotide sequences was sequenced per donor, of which about 19% were non-productive. Donor age, sex, ethnicity and CMV serostatus were compiled alongside the repertoire data. To decide whether each TCR beta V gene segment behaved as functional or pseudogenic, an earlier analysis of approximately 620 of the donors relied on high-throughput TCR beta sequencing. Every repertoire in the discovery cohort had been generated on one and the same sequencing platform. In a later analysis, previously published TCR beta repertoires from 550 to 750 donors were re-analyzed and high-resolution HLA genotyping was added so that TCR occurrence patterns could be studied. In the later analysis, no new phenotypic data were used to find candidate immune exposures; instead, reliance was placed on TCR beta sequences and their occurrence across donors. Genome-wide SNP genotypes for about three fifths of the roughly 670 donors were used in a later genetic analysis, which treated that subset as a discovery cohort.

Library preparation was by the immunoSEQ multiplex PCR assay. The multiplex PCR relied on a mix of 60 forward primers for TCR Vbeta segments and 13 reverse primers for TCR Jbeta segments. The CDR3 region of rearranged TCR beta genes was amplified from genomic DNA by a multiplex PCR assay. On the Illumina HiSeq System, the amplified TCR beta libraries were sequenced as 87-base-pair reads. In the paper's pipeline: A later analysis tallied about 77 million unique TCR beta chains across the roughly 610 repertoires, and around 9.9 million of those chains were shared by two or more donors. Raw reads were error-corrected and collapsed into unique sequences by a nearest-neighbor algorithm in which closely related sequences were merged to remove PCR and sequencing errors. Alignment of CDR3 sequences to IMGT reference sequences was used to assign V, D and J gene segments. For a sequence to be retained, a match of at least six nucleotides was required to both a V gene segment and a J gene segment. Rearrangements were classified as productive when the CDR3 lacked stop codons and remained in frame with V and J, and all other rearrangements were classified as non-productive. CDR3 was defined by IMGT convention, running from the second conserved V-encoded cysteine to the conserved J-encoded phenylalanine. The earlier analysis of some 580 of the donors excluded any sequence lacking an unambiguous match to a single V gene segment. In an earlier analysis of 450 to 700 of the donors, V segments were called functional above 56.7% productive rearrangements and were called segregating when the between-donor standard deviation exceeded 5%. A statistical classification framework was developed to diagnose cytomegalovirus status using the catalog of TCR beta chain sequences. V and J gene assignment, in a later analysis, came from comparing TCR nucleotide sequences with IMGT/GENE-DB human TR gene sequences. In a later analysis, CDR3 sequences and most-parsimonious VDJ recombination scenarios were assigned using the TCRdist pipeline. In a later analysis, each TCR beta chain was defined by its CDR3 amino acid sequence together with its V-gene family, and reads without a unique V-gene family were excluded. A later analysis removed 592 highly shared, low-generation-probability nucleotide sequences to deal with suspected cross-contamination and a sequencing artifact. In a later analysis, a clonal expansion index was calculated for each public chain from normalized within-repertoire ranks of inferred template counts. A later analysis computed generation probabilities with a VDJ recombination model fitted to out-of-frame rearrangements, and checked the results against IGoR. In a later analysis, hypergeometric tests were used to score TCR-TCR, TCR-HLA and TCR-CMV co-occurrence, with a repertoire-size bias correction applied to TCR pairs. A later analysis estimated false discovery rates by permuting HLA or CMV assignments 20 times. A later analysis grouped co-occurring TCRs with DBSCAN, adding TCRdist sequence similarity when clustering within HLA-allele-positive subsets. Co-occurrence clustering excluded repertoires with fewer than 30,000 or more than 120,000 public chains, plus five with anomalous nucleotide sharing. Imported from immuneACCESS, the table was reduced by TCRdb to in-frame sequences with V and J called. These copies leave out some clones; in studies compared against another copy, an unresolved V gene accounts for under half, and the cause of the remainder is not known. That table furnishes V, J and clone size, whereas the DNA furnished D and trimming. The sample profile shows 160,000 or so clones; 60% to 80% of them were found once. 4.7% of the sample is held by the ten biggest clonotypes.

In total, fewer than 750 healthy bone marrow donors made up the cohort. At the time of sampling, every cohort member was nominally healthy, though immune exposures that went unrecorded were likely present. The donor tested CMV seropositive, placing the donor among the approximately 290 seropositive members of the cohort. Each donor provided a peripheral blood sample, and peripheral blood mononuclear cells were used for TCR beta sequencing. The Qiagen DNeasy Blood Extraction Kit was used to extract genomic DNA from the blood cell samples. Broad study findings and their caveats: According to a later analysis, TCR association rates differed among HLA loci, with DRB1 alleles showing the most associated TCRs and HLA-C alleles showing the fewest. A further reported finding was that TCR beta sequences accurately predicted the HLA-A and HLA-B alleles for most subjects in the first cohort. Roughly uniform sequencing depth across donors was assumed in presence/absence analyses, although this assumption may not hold. Correlated functional status among segregating V segments might be attributable to linkage disequilibrium, but an unknown experimental factor could not be ruled out. In an earlier analysis of more than 450 of the donors, most TCR beta V segments were observed in productive rearrangements about 87% or about 30% of the time, broadly matching IMGT annotations. The sequencing pipeline was judged likely to have produced a cluster of highly shared sequence variants as a technical artifact. Specific HLA alleles were associated with some 15,000 TCR beta sequences at a false discovery rate of 0.05 in a later analysis. When HLA alleles, especially DR and DQ, strongly co-occurred, TCR associations were difficult to assign to individual alleles. In a later analysis, HLA-associated TCR beta chains showed more clonal expansion and lower generation probabilities than non-associated chains that were equally common. The earlier analysis of about 600 of the donors excluded some 15 rarely observed V segments, including chromosome 9 orphons, because counts were too low. Because HLA typing was missing for some donors at each locus, association tests included only the typed subset. In a later analysis, several top co-occurrence clusters were reported to appear linked to parvovirus B19, influenza, CMV and Epstein-Barr virus. In vitro tests confirmed that a few of the cytomegalovirus-associated TCR beta chains recognize cytomegalovirus antigens. The authors suggested that the approach could potentially be generalized to other disease states and immunological phenotypes. The study gave a list of 150 to 200 TCR beta chains associated with cytomegalovirus. Because the 87-base-pair reads could not distinguish some IMGT-functional V segments, including TRBV6-2 and TRBV6-3, those segments were excluded. The classifier was reported to diagnose cytomegalovirus status with high specificity and sensitivity in both the original cohort and the validation cohort. According to a later analysis, most CMV-associated TCR beta chains appeared to be HLA-restricted, and the HLA associations seemed to be driven largely by CMV exposure. Immune exposure information for the cohort was limited to CMV serostatus. A later genetic analysis associated a missense DCLRE1C variant with V-gene and J-gene trimming of TCR beta chains, and an independent cohort replicated the association. Most TCR sequences were seen in very few donors, while some public TCRs were found in many individuals. The cohort was sequenced for TCR beta chains only, and without alpha or paired-chain data the features that could be detected were limited. A later genetic analysis reported fewer N-insertions in productive TCRs among donors in an Asian-associated ancestry cluster than the roughly 650-donor mean.

From the germline V gene, CDR1 is MNHEY and CDR2 is SVGAGI. Here V drops 6 bases and J drops 4 bases, and the junction holds 4 bases not matched to any gene. Taken from cysteine to phenylalanine, the CDR3 has 14 residues. Only the CDR3 DNA stays, 42 bases, in frame from base 1. This clone has more than one count but fewer than ten. There is no known antigen for this receptor. No per-base quality is available; no much larger clone lies one base away. What was sequenced was PBMCs. The chain uses TRBV6-5 and TRBJ1-3; 9 middle bases align to TRBD1. This TCR came from a man between 18 and 35 years old in good health and CMV-seropositive. The DNA is TGTGCCAGCAGACCCGGGACAGGGGGAAACACCATATATTTT. It specifies CASRPGTGGNTIYF.